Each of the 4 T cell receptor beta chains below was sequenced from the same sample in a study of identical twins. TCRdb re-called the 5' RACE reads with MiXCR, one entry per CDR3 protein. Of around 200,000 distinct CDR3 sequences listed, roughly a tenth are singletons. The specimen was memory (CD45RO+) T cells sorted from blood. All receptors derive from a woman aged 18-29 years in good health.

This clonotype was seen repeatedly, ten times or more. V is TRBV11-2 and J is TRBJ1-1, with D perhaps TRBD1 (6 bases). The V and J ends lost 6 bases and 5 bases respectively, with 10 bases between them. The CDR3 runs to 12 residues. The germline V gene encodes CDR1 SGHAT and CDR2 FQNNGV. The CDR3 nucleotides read TGTGCCAGCAGTCTGGACAGAACTGAAGCTTTCTTT. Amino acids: CASSLDRTEAFF.

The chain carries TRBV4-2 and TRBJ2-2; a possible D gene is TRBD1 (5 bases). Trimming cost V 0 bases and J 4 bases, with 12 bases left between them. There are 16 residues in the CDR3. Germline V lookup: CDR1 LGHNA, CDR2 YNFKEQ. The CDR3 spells CASSQDTGVGTGELFF. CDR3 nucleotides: TGTGCCAGCAGCCAAGATACAGGAGTCGGCACCGGGGAGCTGTTTTTT.

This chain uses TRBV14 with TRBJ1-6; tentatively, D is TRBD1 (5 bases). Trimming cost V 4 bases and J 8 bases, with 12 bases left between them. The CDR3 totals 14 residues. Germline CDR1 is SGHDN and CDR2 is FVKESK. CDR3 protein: CASSPPGRDSPLHF. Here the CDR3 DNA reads TGTGCCAGCAGCCCTCCGGGACGTGATTCACCCCTCCACTTT. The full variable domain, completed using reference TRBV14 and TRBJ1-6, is EAGVTQFPSHSVIEKGQTVTLRCDPISGHDNLYWYRRVMGKEIKFLLHFVKESKQDESGMPNNRFLAERTGGTYSTLKVQPAELEDSGVYFCASSPPGRDSPLHFGNGTRLTVT.

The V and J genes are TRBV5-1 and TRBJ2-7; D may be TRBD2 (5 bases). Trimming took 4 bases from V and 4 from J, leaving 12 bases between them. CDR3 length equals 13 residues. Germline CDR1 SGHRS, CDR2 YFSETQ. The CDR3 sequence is CASSEASGYEQYF. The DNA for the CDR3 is TGCGCCAGCAGCGAGGCATCGGGGTACGAGCAGTACTTC.